A selection of T cell receptor beta chains follows, all from one sample in a study of OX40 agonist ivuxolimab in advanced cancers. TCRdb keeps only in-frame clones here, not all; method: immunoSEQ multiplex PCR. The table records roughly 84,000 clones, approximately 84% of them present only once. This sample comprised CD4+ or CD8+ T cells sorted from blood, obtained in a trial of the OX40 agonist ivuxolimab. The receptors were sampled from an adult with an advanced solid tumor such as melanoma, head and neck, liver or kidney cancer. Each CDR3 is given with its conserved first and last residue. A D gene is named only where the DNA matches it firmly.

V,J,D,CDR3,DNA
TRBV6-5,TRBJ2-7,TRBD1,CASSYDRGAYEQYF,TGTGCCAGCAGTTATGACAGGGGAGCCTACGAGCAGTACTTC
TRBV2,TRBJ1-3,.,CASTGTYIPGNTIYF,TGTGCCAGCACAGGAACCTACATACCTGGAAACACCATATATTTT
TRBV5-6,TRBJ2-1,.,CASSLGPGDEQFF,TGTGCCAGCAGCTTGGGGCCAGGCGATGAGCAGTTCTTC
TRBV9,TRBJ2-5,TRBD2,CASSVGLAGVETQYF,TGTGCCAGCAGCGTAGGGCTAGCGGGGGTAGAGACCCAGTACTTC
TRBV6-1,TRBJ2-1,TRBD2,CASGGGSYNEQFF,TGTGCCAGTGGGGGGGGCTCCTACAATGAGCAGTTCTTC
TRBV27,TRBJ2-3,.,CASRYRGAGDTDTQYF,TGTGCCAGCAGATATAGGGGAGCCGGGGACACAGATACGCAGTATTTT
TRBV5-1,TRBJ2-3,TRBD2,CASSGGLAGVGDTQYF,TGCGCCAGCAGCGGGGGACTAGCGGGAGTTGGAGATACGCAGTATTTT
TRBV11-3,TRBJ2-5,.,CASSAPGLEETQYF,TGTGCCAGCAGCGCCCCCGGGCTCGAAGAGACCCAGTACTTC
TRBV19,TRBJ2-7,.,CASSPYPDSATYEQYF,TGTGCCAGTAGTCCCTACCCCGACTCAGCAACCTACGAGCAGTACTTC
TRBV7-9,TRBJ1-1,.,CASSLERKNTEAFF,TGTGCCAGCAGCTTAGAGCGGAAGAACACTGAAGCTTTCTTT
TRBV7-8,TRBJ2-1,.,CASQEISYNEQFF,TGTGCCAGCCAGGAGATCTCCTACAATGAGCAGTTCTTC
TRBV19,TRBJ2-1,.,CASSMSDRGLGGDNEQFF,TGTGCCAGTAGTATGTCGGACAGGGGACTAGGAGGGGACAATGAGCAGTTCTTC